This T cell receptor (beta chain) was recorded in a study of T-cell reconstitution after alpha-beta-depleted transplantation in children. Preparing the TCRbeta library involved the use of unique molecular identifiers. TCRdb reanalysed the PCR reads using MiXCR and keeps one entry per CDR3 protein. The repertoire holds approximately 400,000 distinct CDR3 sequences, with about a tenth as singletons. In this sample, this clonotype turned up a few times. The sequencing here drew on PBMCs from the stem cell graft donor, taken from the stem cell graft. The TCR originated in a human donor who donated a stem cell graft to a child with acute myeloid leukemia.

The CDR3 region has the DNA TGTGCCAGCAGCGTACAGGGGGTTGGCACCGGGGAGCTGTTTTTT. Translating gives CASSVQGVGTGELFF. The gene calls are TRBV7-2 and TRBJ2-2, with 8 bases identical to TRBD1. Germline V gives CDR1 SGHTA, CDR2 FQGNSA. V was clipped by 5 bases and J by 4 bases; unmatched bases: 6. The CDR3 is made up of 15 amino acids.